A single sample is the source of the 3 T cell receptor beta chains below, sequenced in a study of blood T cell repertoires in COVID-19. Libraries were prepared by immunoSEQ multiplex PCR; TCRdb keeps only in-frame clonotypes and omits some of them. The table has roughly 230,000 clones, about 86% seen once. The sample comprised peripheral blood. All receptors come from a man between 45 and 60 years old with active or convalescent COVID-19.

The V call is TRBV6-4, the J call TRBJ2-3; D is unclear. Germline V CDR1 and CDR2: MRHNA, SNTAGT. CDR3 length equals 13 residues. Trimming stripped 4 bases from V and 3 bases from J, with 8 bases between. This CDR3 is CASSVELTDTQYF. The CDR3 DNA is TGTGCCAGCAGTGTGGAGTTGACAGATACGCAGTATTTT.

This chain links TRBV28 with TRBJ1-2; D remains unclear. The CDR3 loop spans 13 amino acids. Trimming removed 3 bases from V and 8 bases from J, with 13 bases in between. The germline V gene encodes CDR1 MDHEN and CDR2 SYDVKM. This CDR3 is CASSFQQSRGYTF. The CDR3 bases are TGTGCCAGCAGTTTTCAACAGTCGCGAGGCTACACCTTC.

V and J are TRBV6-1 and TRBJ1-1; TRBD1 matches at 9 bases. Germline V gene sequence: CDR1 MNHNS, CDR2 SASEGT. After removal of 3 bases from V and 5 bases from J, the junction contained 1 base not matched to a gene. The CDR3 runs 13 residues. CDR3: CASSDDRGTEAFF. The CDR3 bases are TGTGCCAGCAGTGACGACAGGGGGACTGAAGCTTTCTTT.